The next 14 T cell receptor beta chains were all read from a single sample in a study of early T cells in non-severe SARS-CoV-2 infection. TCRdb processed the 5' RACE reads anew with MiXCR; each CDR3 protein has one entry. The sample contains some 45,000 distinct CDR3 sequences, approximately 5.9% of which appear only once. Material: whole blood, obtained at baseline. All receptors come from an adult who was a healthcare worker with PCR-confirmed SARS-CoV-2 infection or an uninfected control (not recorded which).

This clonotype was picked up many times. The chain has TRBV9 and TRBJ2-3; tentatively, D is TRBD2 (6 bases). The V and J ends lost 1 base and 5 bases respectively, with 11 bases between them. The CDR3 covers 14 residues. CDR1 and CDR2 (germline): SGDLS, YYNGEE. The CDR3 region has the DNA TGTGCCAGCAGCGTAAGGAGTAGCGGAGATACGCAGTATTTT. Translated: CASSVRSSGDTQYF.

The chain is built from TRBV19 and TRBJ2-1; 12 bases are a match to TRBD2. CDR1 is LNHDA and CDR2 is SQIVND in the germline V gene (reference sequence). The CDR3 runs to 16 residues. V dropped 8 bases and J dropped 5; count of bases not matched to a gene: 10. The chain's CDR3 is CASRLAGAADNNEQFF. The CDR3 DNA follows: TGTGCCAGTCGACTAGCGGGGGCCGCTGATAACAATGAGCAGTTCTTC.

On this clonotype: Being one base from a much bigger clone, this may be a read error. The V gene is TRBV7-6, the J gene TRBJ1-1; 9 positions agree with TRBD1. J gave up 5 bases and V 3 bases, and 1 base lay outside the gene matches. The CDR3 contains 13 residues. From germline, CDR1 is SGHVS and CDR2 FNYEAQ. CDR3 sequence (DNA): TGTGCCAGCAGCTTTGGGACAGGGACTGAAGCTTTCTTT. Encoded protein: CASSFGTGTEAFF.

This chain links TRBV12-5 with TRBJ2-1; no definite D call. The CDR3 loop spans 15 amino acids. With 0 bases removed from V and 6 bases from J, the gap between germline ends came to 12 bases. Per germline, CDR1 LGHNT and CDR2 FRNRAP. As DNA, the CDR3 is TGTGCTAGTGGTTTGGTTGGCCAGTTTATCAATGAGCAGTTCTTC. Residues: CASGLVGQFINEQFF.

This clonotype was counted a few times. The J gene is TRBJ1-2, the V gene TRBV30; no clear D. V was clipped by 4 bases and J by 5 bases, with 8 bases between them. The CDR3 has 11 residues. Germline V CDR1 and CDR2: GTSNPN, SVGIG (reference sequence). The CDR3 region has the DNA TGTGCCTGGAATAAGGAGTATGGCTACACCTTC. Translating gives CAWNKEYGYTF.

This clonotype was counted many times. The genes are TRBV11-2 and TRBJ2-5, with TRBD1 as a possible D gene (6 bases). Germline assignment: CDR1 SGHAT and CDR2 FQNNGV. V was pared by 0 bases and J by 3 bases, with 11 bases between. This CDR3 is 15 amino acids long. The CDR3, as DNA: TGTGCCAGCAGCTTAGATCTCTCAGGGGAAGAGACCCAGTACTTC. This sequence encodes CASSLDLSGEETQYF.

This clonotype was seen at least ten times. The chain joins TRBV12-3 or TRBV12-4 to TRBJ1-6; D is unclear. CDR3 size: 15 residues. Trimming shortened V by 5 bases and J by 7 bases, and 15 bases separated the two germline ends. DNA for the CDR3: TGTGCCAGCAGTATCGCTTCAGCCACGAATTCACCCCTCCACTTT. Its protein is CASSIASATNSPLHF.

This clonotype was observed many times. The V gene is TRBV29-1, the J gene TRBJ2-1; TRBD1 is a possible D gene (5 bases). Trimming cost V 6 bases and J 3 bases, with 12 bases left between them. Germline V gene sequence: CDR1 SQVTM, CDR2 ANQGSEA. This CDR3 has 13 amino acids. The CDR3, as DNA: TGCAGCGTGGTTCCAACAGGCTACAATGAGCAGTTCTTC. Residues: CSVVPTGYNEQFF.

This clonotype appeared a few times. The rearrangement uses TRBV4-3 and TRBJ1-2, with D hard to call. The V end was cut by 0 bases, the J end by 4 bases, with 9 bases between. This CDR3 is 14 amino acids long. In germline, CDR1 is LGHNA, CDR2 YSLEER. CDR3 sequence: CASSQDRSSYGYTF. The CDR3 nucleotides read TGCGCCAGCAGCCAAGATAGGAGTTCCTATGGCTACACCTTC.

The sample holds many counts of this clonotype. The chain joins TRBV7-9 to TRBJ1-1; no firm D call. V was pared by 1 base and J by 1 base, with 4 bases between. Germline values: CDR1 SEHNR, CDR2 FQNEAQ (reference sequence). The CDR3 covers 13 residues. For the CDR3, the DNA is TGTGCCAGCAGCTTAGAGGCGAACACTGAAGCTTTCTTT. Amino acids: CASSLEANTEAFF.

This clonotype appeared a few times. This sequence joins TRBV7-9 and TRBJ2-3, with D uncertain. With 2 bases removed from V and 2 bases from J, the gap between germline ends came to 8 bases. The length of the CDR3 is 14 residues. In germline, CDR1 is SEHNR, CDR2 FQNEAQ (reference sequence). The CDR3 DNA reads as TGTGCCAGCAGCTTAAAGATGGACACAGATACGCAGTATTTT. Encoded protein: CASSLKMDTDTQYF.

Ten or more counts support this clonotype. The gene calls are TRBV5-1 and TRBJ2-3; perhaps TRBD2 as D (5 bases). Germline CDR1 and CDR2: SGHRS and YFSETQ. CDR3 size: 14 residues. The V end lost 9 bases, the J end lost 2 bases, and 16 bases lay between the germline ends. The CDR3 region has the DNA TGCGCCATTAGGAGGTTAGGCATCACAGATACGCAGTATTTT. This encodes CAIRRLGITDTQYF.

The chain joins TRBV10-2 to TRBJ1-1, with no clear D. This CDR3 has 13 residues. CDR1 is WSHSY and CDR2 is SAAADI in the germline V gene. V was clipped by 6 bases and J by 3 bases, with 11 bases between them. The CDR3 coding sequence is TGCGCCAGCAGGGACGGGATTTACACTGAAGCTTTCTTT. It encodes CASRDGIYTEAFF.

This clonotype showed up just a few times. J is TRBJ2-1 and V is TRBV7-2; 12 bases map to TRBD2. V gave up 5 bases and J gave up 16 bases; unmatched junction bases: 18. The CDR3 is made up of 16 amino acids. Per germline, CDR1 SGHTA and CDR2 FQGNSA. This chain's CDR3 is CASSAFLAGGAPFDFF. DNA of the CDR3: TGTGCCAGCAGCGCCTTTCTAGCGGGGGGGGCTCCGTTTGATTTCTTC.